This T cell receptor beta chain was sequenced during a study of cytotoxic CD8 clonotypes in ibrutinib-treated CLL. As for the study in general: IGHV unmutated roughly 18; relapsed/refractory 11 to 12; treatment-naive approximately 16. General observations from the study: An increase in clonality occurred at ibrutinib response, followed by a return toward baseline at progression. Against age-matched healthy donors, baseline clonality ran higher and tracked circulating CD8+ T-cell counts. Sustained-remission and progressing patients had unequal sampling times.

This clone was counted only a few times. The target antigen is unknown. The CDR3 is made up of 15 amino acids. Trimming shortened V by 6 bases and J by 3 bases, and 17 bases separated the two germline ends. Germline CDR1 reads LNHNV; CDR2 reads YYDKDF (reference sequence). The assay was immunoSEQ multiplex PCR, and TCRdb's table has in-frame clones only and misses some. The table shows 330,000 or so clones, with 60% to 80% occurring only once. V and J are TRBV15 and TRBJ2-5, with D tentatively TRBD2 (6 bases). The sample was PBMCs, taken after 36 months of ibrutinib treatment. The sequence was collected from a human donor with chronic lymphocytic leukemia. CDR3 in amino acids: CATSVGVSGEETQYF. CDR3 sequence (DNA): TGTGCCACCAGTGTGGGGGTCTCGGGGGAAGAGACCCAGTACTTC.